Following are 32 T cell receptor beta chains from one sample sequenced in a study of T cell changes during pregnancy in multiple sclerosis. Repertoires were generated with immunoSEQ multiplex PCR, while TCRdb's copy carries only in-frame clones and drops some. The sample includes approximately 63,000 clones, over 80% of them seen just once. This specimen consisted of peripheral blood, obtained in the third trimester of pregnancy. These receptor sequences come from a female donor in good health, enrolled as a control in a pregnancy study.

The CDR3 nucleotides are TGTGCCAGCAGCCAGTACAGGGGGCAGGCTCAGCCCCAGCATTTT. As protein: CASSQYRGQAQPQHF. The J gene is TRBJ1-5, the V gene TRBV4-2; TRBD1 matches at 9 bases. This CDR3 contains 15 residues. Germline V gene data show CDR1 as LGHNA and CDR2 as YNFKEQ. The V gene end was trimmed by 3 bases and the J gene end by 6 bases; junction bases not matched to a gene: 6.

The V gene is TRBV18, the J gene TRBJ1-5; D ambiguous. CDR3 length: 15 residues. Deletions cut 0 bases from V and 5 bases from J, with 11 bases between. Germline V gene data show CDR1 as KGHSH and CDR2 as LQKENI. The CDR3: CASSPPLAEHQPQHF. As DNA, the CDR3 is TGTGCCAGCTCACCACCGCTAGCCGAGCATCAGCCCCAGCATTTT.

The rearrangement links TRBV6-5 to TRBJ2-7, with TRBD2 matching over 8 bases. The V gene's germline CDR1 is MNHEY and CDR2 SVGAGI. Trimming removed 2 bases from V and 4 bases from J; junction bases left unmatched: 4. The CDR3 contains 14 residues. This CDR3 is CASSYARGGYEQYF. The DNA for the CDR3 is TGTGCCAGCAGTTACGCCCGGGGGGGGTACGAGCAGTACTTC.

The V and J genes are TRBV10-2 and TRBJ1-1; a weak D match, TRBD1 (5 bases). The CDR3 extends over 13 amino acids. The V and J ends lost 6 bases and 1 base respectively, with 9 bases between them. Germline V gene lookup returns CDR1 WSHSY and CDR2 SAAADI. In DNA form, the CDR3 reads TGCGCCAGCAGGGAGCAGGGGAACACTGAAGCTTTCTTT. Translation gives CASREQGNTEAFF.

The V and J genes are TRBV27 and TRBJ1-5; D not certain. The CDR3 has 14 amino acids. Germline CDR1 reads MNHEY; CDR2 reads SMNVEV (reference sequence). The V gene lost 5 bases and the J gene lost 6 bases, with 14 bases spanning the gap. CDR3 residues: CASSPLLGSQPQHF. The CDR3 DNA is TGTGCCAGCAGTCCCCTTCTCGGGAGTCAGCCCCAGCATTTT.

V usage is TRBV18 and J usage is TRBJ2-3; 9 nucleotides match TRBD1. V was pared by 0 bases and J by 6 bases, with 7 bases of the junction left unmatched. CDR1 is KGHSH, CDR2 LQKENI, per germline. The CDR3 consists of 16 residues. CDR3 coding DNA: TGTGCCAGCTCACCACCCGTGGACAGGGGAGCCGATACGCAGTATTTT. This sequence encodes CASSPPVDRGADTQYF.

V and J are TRBV7-8 and TRBJ2-7; 8 positions match TRBD2. In germline, CDR1 is SGHVS, CDR2 FQNEAQ. The J segment lost 7 bases and the V segment lost 2 bases, leaving 13 bases of the junction unmatched. The CDR3 runs to 16 residues. This chain's CDR3 is CASSLNYSGLVVEQYF. DNA for the CDR3: TGTGCCAGCAGCTTAAATTATTCGGGACTAGTGGTTGAGCAGTACTTC.

The chain recombines TRBV6-6 with TRBJ2-1, with D tentatively TRBD2 (6 bases). V was cut by 6 bases and J by 4 bases, with 13 bases left in between. CDR3 length: 14 amino acids. CDR1 MNHNY and CDR2 SVGAGI come from the germline V gene (reference sequence). CDR3 bases: TGTGCCAGCAGGGATGCGACTAGTTACAATGAGCAGTTCTTC. This encodes CASRDATSYNEQFF.

This chain links TRBV5-4 with TRBJ2-7; 9 positions agree with TRBD1. CDR3 length: 15 amino acids. Germline V CDR1 and CDR2: SGHNT, YYREEE (reference sequence). V lost 0 bases to trimming and J lost 2 bases; unmatched junction nucleotides: 3. The CDR3, as DNA: TGTGCCAGCAGCTTGGCGGGGGACAGGGCCTACGAGCAGTACTTC. This sequence encodes CASSLAGDRAYEQYF.

On this clone: Other DNA sequences in the sample encode the same CDR3. This rearrangement joins TRBV7-9 to TRBJ1-4, with a tentative D call TRBD1 (6 bases). CDR3 length equals 14 residues. V was trimmed by 1 base and J by 6 bases, leaving 9 bases between them. The germline V gene encodes CDR1 SEHNR and CDR2 FQNEAQ (reference sequence). CDR3 DNA: TGTGCCAGCAGCTTAGGAGGGGGAGATGAAAAACTGTTTTTT. Translated, it gives CASSLGGGDEKLFF. Supplemented by reference TRBV7-9 and TRBJ1-4, the full variable domain reads DTGVSQNPRHKITKRGQNVTFRCDPISEHNRLYWYRQTLGQGPEFLTYFQNEAQLEKSRLLSDRFSAERPKGSFSTLEIQRTEQGDSAMYLCASSLGGGDEKLFFGSGTQLSVL.

The rearrangement uses TRBV10-2 and TRBJ2-7; 8 positions match TRBD2. The V segment lost 2 bases and the J segment 2 bases; nucleotides outside the gene matches: 5. The CDR3 has 15 residues. Germline assignment: CDR1 WSHSY and CDR2 SAAADI. Written as DNA, the CDR3 is TGCGCCAGCAGTGAGATGGCGGGGGGTGCCTACGAGCAGTACTTC. It translates to CASSEMAGGAYEQYF.

The chain employs TRBV30 and TRBJ2-5; TRBD1 aligns across 11 bases. The germline V gene encodes CDR1 GTSNPN and CDR2 SVGIG (reference sequence). The V segment lost 2 bases and the J segment 2 bases; nucleotides outside the gene matches: 4. The length of the CDR3 is 15 residues. The CDR3 region is CAWSPGQGGQETQYF. In DNA, the CDR3 is TGTGCCTGGAGTCCGGGACAGGGGGGTCAAGAGACCCAGTACTTC.

The table lists this clone with a few counts. The J gene is TRBJ2-7, the V gene TRBV6-5; perhaps TRBD1 as D (5 bases). The germline V gene has CDR1 MNHEY and CDR2 SVGAGI. The CDR3 is 13 residues long. With 10 bases removed from V and 3 bases from J, the gap between germline ends came to 16 bases. CDR3 nucleotides: TGTGCCACCCAATCGGACACTCGCTACGAGCAGTACTTC. Amino acid sequence: CATQSDTRYEQYF.

The V call is TRBV7-2, the J call TRBJ2-7, with D unresolved. This CDR3 has 12 residues. Between the trimmed V and J ends, which lost 4 bases and 3 bases, there was a span of 7 bases. CDR1 is SGHTA and CDR2 is FQGNSA in the germline V gene. The CDR3 region has the DNA TGTGCCAGCAGCTCAGCCCGCTACGAGCAGTACTTC. Protein sequence: CASSSARYEQYF.

The genes are TRBV19 and TRBJ2-7, with D perhaps TRBD2 (6 bases). The CDR3 has 15 amino acids. Trimming removed 6 bases from V and 5 bases from J, with 20 bases in between. Germline values: CDR1 LNHDA, CDR2 SQIVND (reference sequence). The CDR3 loop reads CASSPGRKPLHEQYF. CDR3 in DNA: TGTGCCAGTAGCCCCGGGAGAAAACCCCTTCACGAGCAGTACTTC.

The rearrangement joins TRBV18 to TRBJ2-2, with a tentative D call TRBD2 (7 bases). CDR3 length: 16 residues. V was pared by 2 bases and J by 0 bases, with 10 bases between. Germline lookup yields CDR1 KGHSH and CDR2 LQKENI. The CDR3 sequence: CASSPRGGPNTGELFF. CDR3 in DNA: TGTGCCAGCTCACCAAGGGGGGGCCCGAACACCGGGGAGCTGTTTTTT.

This clone was seen a handful of times. The chain couples TRBV27 to TRBJ2-7; 12 bases fit TRBD2. The germline V gene encodes CDR1 MNHEY and CDR2 SMNVEV (reference sequence). V lost 4 bases and J lost 6; bases outside the gene matches: 7. This CDR3 contains 15 residues. The CDR3 coding sequence is TGTGCCAGCAGTTCCTGGACTAGCGGGATTCGCGAGCAGTACTTC. It encodes CASSSWTSGIREQYF.

The J gene is TRBJ2-1, the V gene TRBV10-1; D is possibly TRBD1 (5 bases). Trimming left V 4 bases short and J 4 bases short, with 17 bases between. The CDR3 totals 16 residues. Germline values: CDR1 WNHNN, CDR2 SYGVQD (reference sequence). The CDR3 DNA is TGCGCCAGCAGTGGGAGACAGCCCGAAGAATACAATGAGCAGTTCTTC. It encodes CASSGRQPEEYNEQFF.

This chain uses TRBV6-6 with TRBJ1-1; 8 nucleotides align to TRBD1. J was trimmed by 5 bases and V by 6 bases; bases with no gene match: 8. The CDR3 covers 14 residues. CDR1 and CDR2 (germline): MNHNY, SVGAGI (reference sequence). The CDR3 region is CASSADREGTEAFF. The CDR3 DNA reads as TGTGCCAGCAGCGCGGACAGGGAGGGGACTGAAGCTTTCTTT.

The chain employs TRBV15 and TRBJ2-2, with D tentatively TRBD2 (6 bases). The germline V and J ends were trimmed by 2 bases and 6 bases, with 13 bases remaining between them. The CDR3 has 15 amino acids. Germline V gene data show CDR1 as LNHNV and CDR2 as YYDKDF (reference sequence). CDR3 sequence (DNA): TGTGCCACCAGCAGAAAACGGGGGTTTTCCGGGGAGCTGTTTTTT. It is translated as CATSRKRGFSGELFF.

This chain links TRBV5-1 with TRBJ2-5, with 10 nucleotides matching TRBD2. Per the germline V gene, CDR1 is SGHRS and CDR2 is YFSETQ. The CDR3 runs 15 residues. V lost 5 bases, J lost 5 bases, and 9 bases stayed unmatched. The CDR3 here is CASSDPGTSEETQYF. CDR3 in DNA: TGCGCCAGCAGTGACCCCGGGACTAGCGAGGAGACCCAGTACTTC.

The chain links TRBV7-3 to TRBJ2-3, with TRBD2 matching 10 bases. The CDR3 covers 15 residues. CDR1 and CDR2 from the germline V gene are SGHTA and FQGTGA. The junction had 6 bases not matched to a gene; V was cut back by 5 bases and J by 4 bases. DNA of the CDR3: TGTGCCAGCAGCCAGCGGGGGGGGCGGGCAGATACGCAGTATTTT. Translating gives CASSQRGGRADTQYF.

V is TRBV25-1 and J is TRBJ2-1, with a tentative D call TRBD1 (5 bases). V dropped 3 bases and J dropped 6 bases, with 15 bases sitting between them. Germline loops: CDR1 MGHDK, CDR2 SYGVNS. The CDR3 is 15 amino acids. As DNA, the CDR3 is TGTGCCAGCAGTGAGTCGGGCCGCAGGGCCAATGAGCAGTTCTTC. Its protein is CASSESGRRANEQFF.

The chain recombines TRBV19 with TRBJ2-7; the D gene is possibly TRBD2 (6 bases). CDR3 length equals 15 residues. V was pared by 4 bases and J by 2 bases, with 15 bases between. From germline, CDR1 is LNHDA and CDR2 SQIVND (reference sequence). The CDR3 reads CASSTGRRGTYEQYF. CDR3 DNA: TGTGCCAGTAGTACCGGGAGAAGGGGCACCTACGAGCAGTACTTC. Complete variable domain (other parts from reference TRBV19 and TRBJ2-7): DGGITQSPKYLFRKEGQNVTLSCEQNLNHDAMYWYRQDPGQGLRLIYYSQIVNDFQKGDIAEGYSVSREKKESFPLTVTSAQKNPTAFYLCASSTGRRGTYEQYFGPGTRLTVT.

The CDR3 sequence is CASSYDQGALGNTIYF. The DNA of the CDR3 is TGTGCCAGCAGTTATGATCAGGGGGCGCTTGGAAACACCATATATTTT. The chain carries TRBV6-6 and TRBJ1-3; TRBD1 matches 8 bases. With V trimmed by 3 bases and J by 3 bases, 7 bases remained unmatched. From germline, CDR1 is MNHNY and CDR2 SVGAGI (reference sequence). This CDR3 spans 16 amino acids.

This chain links TRBV6-1 with TRBJ1-3, with 8 bases that match TRBD1. The CDR3 length is 15 residues. CDR1 and CDR2 (germline): MNHNS, SASEGT. Trimming took 6 bases from V and 2 from J; bases not matched to a gene: 6. For the CDR3, the DNA is TGTGCCAGCAGGATAACACAGGGGGCTGGAAACACCATATATTTT. Protein sequence: CASRITQGAGNTIYF.

The chain is built from TRBV2 and TRBJ2-4; 8 bases map to TRBD2. V gave up 8 bases and J gave up 3 bases; unmatched junction bases: 6. Per the germline V gene, CDR1 is SNHLY and CDR2 is FYNNEI. The CDR3 runs 14 residues. The CDR3 is CASLSGGSKNIQYF. In DNA form, the CDR3 reads TGTGCCAGCTTATCGGGGGGGAGCAAAAACATTCAGTACTTC.

The genes are TRBV6-5 and TRBJ2-2, with TRBD2 identical over 8 bases. This CDR3 is built from 15 residues. After removal of 4 bases from V and 6 bases from J, the junction contained 7 bases not matched to a gene. CDR1 MNHEY and CDR2 SVGAGI come from the germline V gene. The CDR3, as DNA: TGTGCCAGCAGTTCTTTAGCGGGACTCCCCGGGGAGCTGTTTTTT. Its protein is CASSSLAGLPGELFF.

The gene calls are TRBV30 and TRBJ1-1; possibly TRBD1 for D (5 bases). V was clipped by 1 base and J by 5 bases, with 14 bases between them. Germline V lookup: CDR1 GTSNPN, CDR2 SVGIG (reference sequence). CDR3 length equals 14 residues. The CDR3: CAWSAAGRKTEAFF. The CDR3 DNA reads TGTGCCTGGAGTGCCGCGGGGCGGAAAACTGAAGCTTTCTTT.

The chain links TRBV28 to TRBJ2-7; a weak D match, TRBD1 (6 bases). V dropped 7 bases and J dropped 2 bases, with 30 bases sitting between them. Germline V gene data show CDR1 as MDHEN and CDR2 as SYDVKM. This CDR3 has 19 amino acids. CDR3 bases: TGTGCCAGCACCTTGCAGGGGAGACGAGTCCGGCGAAATACCTACGAGCAGTACTTC. It specifies CASTLQGRRVRRNTYEQYF.

The chain uses TRBV15 and TRBJ2-5; maybe TRBD2 (6 bases). The length of the CDR3 is 13 residues. Deletions cut 3 bases from V and 7 bases from J, with 12 bases between. Germline loops: CDR1 LNHNV, CDR2 YYDKDF (reference sequence). CDR3 bases: TGTGCCACCAGCAGTCGCAAGGAGGGGACCCAGTACTTC. Its protein product is CATSSRKEGTQYF.

The gene calls are TRBV6-4 and TRBJ2-1, with TRBD2 matching over 8 bases. The germline V gene has CDR1 MRHNA and CDR2 SNTAGT. V gave up 4 bases and J gave up 3 bases; unmatched junction bases: 8. This CDR3 has 16 residues. In DNA, the CDR3 is TGTGCCAGCAGTGCCCAAGCGGGAGTTGGCTACAATGAGCAGTTCTTC. Translation: CASSAQAGVGYNEQFF.